The 28 T cell receptor beta chains presented below share a single source sample, sequenced in a study of cytomegalovirus exposure and HLA in healthy donors. PCR primers comprised 60 Vbeta and 13 Jbeta primers. TCRdb keeps only in-frame clones here, not all; method: immunoSEQ multiplex PCR. Altogether about 69,000 clones are present, 76% being singletons, with the ten largest covering over 2.5%. The sequenced sample consisted of PBMCs. These receptors all stem from a man aged 18 to 30 in good health and CMV-seronegative.

The chain carries TRBV7-6 and TRBJ1-1; 8 bases map to TRBD1. The CDR3 has 14 amino acids. Germline V gene lookup returns CDR1 SGHVS and CDR2 FNYEAQ. J was trimmed by 1 base and V by 5 bases; bases with no gene match: 3. CDR3 sequence (DNA): TGTGCCAGCAGCCCAGGGGGCGCGAACACTGAAGCTTTCTTT. It specifies CASSPGGANTEAFF. Together with reference TRBV7-6 and TRBJ1-1, the CDR3 gives the full variable domain: GAGVSQSPRYKVTKRGQDVALRCDPISGHVSLYWYRQALGQGPEFLTYFNYEAQQDKSGLPNDRFSAERPEGSISTLTIQRTEQRDSAMYRCASSPGGANTEAFFGQGTRLTVV.

This clone was seen only a few times. This chain joins TRBV11-1 and TRBJ2-7; weak D call: TRBD1 (5 bases). Trimming took off 2 bases at V and 10 bases at J, with 12 bases between the two ends. CDR1 SGHAT and CDR2 FQDESV come from the germline V gene (reference sequence). The CDR3 totals 12 residues. The CDR3 DNA reads as TGTGCCAGCAGCTTACAAGCAGGGAACCAGTACTTC. Amino acid sequence: CASSLQAGNQYF.

The chain employs TRBV5-1 and TRBJ2-7; 10 bases line up with TRBD2. With 5 bases clipped from V and 0 bases from J, the junction kept 5 bases outside the gene matches. Per germline, CDR1 SGHRS and CDR2 YFSETQ. The CDR3 length is 15 residues. This CDR3 is CASSLAGVPSYEQYF. The CDR3, as DNA: TGCGCCAGCAGTCTAGCGGGGGTCCCCTCCTACGAGCAGTACTTC.

The chain has TRBV7-2 and TRBJ1-1; 7 positions agree with TRBD1. Germline CDR1 is SGHTA and CDR2 is FQGNSA. Trimming cost V 0 bases and J 4 bases; bases outside gene matches: 5. The CDR3 is 15 residues long. The CDR3 region has the DNA TGTGCCAGCAGCTTAGCTCCGACAGGGAGCACTGAAGCTTTCTTT. Translation gives CASSLAPTGSTEAFF.

The V call is TRBV6-1, the J call TRBJ2-1, with D unresolved. With 4 bases removed from V and 8 bases from J, the gap between germline ends came to 15 bases. The CDR3 covers 14 residues. Per germline, CDR1 MNHNS and CDR2 SASEGT. CDR3 nucleotide sequence: TGTGCCAGCAGTGGTTGGGTTAACGAGGATGAGCAGTTCTTC. Translating gives CASSGWVNEDEQFF.

The CDR3 here is CASSLVTGHQPNSAYEQYF. CDR3 in DNA: TGCGCCAGCAGCTTGGTGACAGGACATCAACCCAATTCAGCCTACGAGCAGTACTTC. The chain has TRBV5-1 and TRBJ2-7; tentatively, D is TRBD1 (6 bases). Trimming pared 0 bases from V and 2 bases from J, leaving 24 bases between. There are 19 residues in the CDR3. CDR1 is SGHRS and CDR2 is YFSETQ in the germline V gene.

The chain has TRBV6-1 and TRBJ1-1; the D gene is possibly TRBD1 (6 bases). CDR1 is MNHNS and CDR2 is SASEGT in the germline V gene. Trimming took off 3 bases at V and 2 bases at J, with 19 bases between the two ends. CDR3 length: 17 amino acids. The CDR3 DNA sequence: TGTGCCAGCAGTGATAAGCCAACAGGGAGCATTAACACTGAAGCTTTCTTT. Its protein product is CASSDKPTGSINTEAFF.

The chain couples TRBV6-5 to TRBJ1-4, with 7 bases fitting TRBD1. Losses at the gene ends were 6 bases for V and 8 bases for J; bases not matched to a gene: 6. The germline gives CDR1 MNHEY, CDR2 SVGAGI. The CDR3 spans 13 residues. DNA of the CDR3: TGTGCCAGCAGGCCTGGGACAGCCGAAAAACTGTTTTTT. It translates to CASRPGTAEKLFF.

V is TRBV6-1 and J is TRBJ1-4, with TRBD1 as a possible D gene (6 bases). The CDR3 consists of 16 residues. Germline V gene sequence: CDR1 MNHNS, CDR2 SASEGT. V lost 4 bases, J lost 7 bases, and 19 bases lay in between. The CDR3 sequence is CASSGPRTVGAEKLFF. DNA of the CDR3: TGTGCCAGCAGTGGACCGAGGACAGTCGGTGCTGAAAAACTGTTTTTT.

This clone has a handful of counts. This chain links TRBV7-2 with TRBJ1-1; TRBD1 matches 7 bases. Unmatched junction bases numbered 19, after V lost 5 bases and J lost 4 bases. This CDR3 is 18 amino acids long. Per germline, CDR1 SGHTA and CDR2 FQGNSA. CDR3 sequence: CASSPEGWAGGRGTEAFF. The DNA of the CDR3 is TGTGCCAGCAGCCCGGAGGGGTGGGCAGGGGGTAGGGGCACTGAAGCTTTCTTT.

This clone came up a few times. V is TRBV11-3 and J is TRBJ2-4; 12 positions agree with TRBD2. The CDR3 covers 17 residues. The germline V gene encodes CDR1 SGHNT and CDR2 YENEEA. J gave up 3 bases and V 5 bases, and 8 bases lay outside the gene matches. The CDR3 is CASSEIPSGGDKNIQYF. As DNA, the CDR3 is TGTGCCAGCAGCGAAATACCTAGCGGGGGGGACAAAAACATTCAGTACTTC.

This clone showed up just once. This chain links TRBV11-3 with TRBJ2-5; 9 nucleotides agree with TRBD1. There are 16 residues in the CDR3. The germline CDR1 and CDR2 sequences are SGHNT and YENEEA. The ends lost 3 bases at V and 5 bases at J; junction bases unmatched: 10. In nucleotides, the CDR3 is TGTGCCAGCAGCTTCGGTACAGGGGGCGTTGGGGAGACCCAGTACTTC. Its translation is CASSFGTGGVGETQYF. The full variable domain, its missing parts supplied by reference TRBV11-3 and TRBJ2-5, is EAGVVQSPRYKIIEKKQPVAFWCNPISGHNTLYWYLQNLGQGPELLIRYENEEAVDDSQLPKDRFSAERLKGVDSTLKIQPAELGDSAVYLCASSFGTGGVGETQYFGPGTRLLVL.

This clone was observed a single time. J is TRBJ2-6 and V is TRBV7-9; 7 positions agree with TRBD1. Germline V gene sequence: CDR1 SEHNR, CDR2 FQNEAQ (reference sequence). The trim removed 5 bases at V and 0 bases at J, leaving 10 bases unmatched. The CDR3 is made up of 18 amino acids. The CDR3 DNA reads TGTGCCAGCAGCACCCGACAGGGAGATTACTCTGGGGCCAACGTCCTGACTTTC. Translation gives CASSTRQGDYSGANVLTF. The full variable domain, completed using reference TRBV7-9 and TRBJ2-6, is DTGVSQNPRHKITKRGQNVTFRCDPISEHNRLYWYRQTLGQGPEFLTYFQNEAQLEKSRLLSDRFSAERPKGSFSTLEIQRTEQGDSAMYLCASSTRQGDYSGANVLTFGAGSRLTVL.

The table lists this clone with a count of one. Other DNA sequences within the sample encode an identical CDR3. The chain recombines TRBV10-3 with TRBJ2-1; weak D call: TRBD2 (6 bases). Germline loops: CDR1 ENHRY, CDR2 SYGVKD. Trimming took off 6 bases at V and 5 bases at J, with 17 bases between the two ends. The CDR3 is 15 amino acids. The CDR3 DNA reads TGTGCCATCAGGGCAGCGGGCTTGGGAGACAATGAGCAGTTCTTC. Protein product: CAIRAAGLGDNEQFF.

The CDR3, as DNA: TGTGCACTCACTCCCGCTGAAGCTTTCTTT. Encoded protein: CALTPAEAFF. This chain connects TRBV6-1 to TRBJ1-1, with D unclear. The CDR3 spans 10 residues. Germline assignment: CDR1 MNHNS and CDR2 SASEGT.

This sequence joins TRBV30 and TRBJ1-2; tentatively, D is TRBD1 (6 bases). There are 12 residues in the CDR3. CDR1 GTSNPN and CDR2 SVGIG come from the germline V gene (reference sequence). The V end was cut by 5 bases, the J end by 3 bases, with 10 bases between. The CDR3 reads CAWPGTHYGYTF. The CDR3 DNA reads as TGTGCCTGGCCTGGGACACACTATGGCTACACCTTC. Variable domain in full (rest from reference TRBV30 and TRBJ1-2): SQTIHQWPATLVQPVGSPLSLECTVEGTSNPNLYWYRQAAGRGLQLLFYSVGIGQISSEVPQNLSASRPQDRQFILSSKKLLLSDSGFYLCAWPGTHYGYTFGSGTRLTVV.

CDR3 region: CASSSQSSYNSPLHF. In DNA, the CDR3 is TGTGCCAGCAGTTCACAGAGCTCCTATAATTCACCCCTCCACTTT. The V call is TRBV6-5, the J call TRBJ1-6; D unclear. Trimming removed 4 bases at V and 0 bases at J, with 7 bases between. This CDR3 comprises 15 residues. Germline CDR1 MNHEY, CDR2 SVGAGI.

This chain connects TRBV5-1 to TRBJ2-1; 9 bases are a match to TRBD2. V shed 2 bases, J shed 6 bases, and the junction held 3 bases outside the gene matches. From germline, CDR1 is SGHRS and CDR2 YFSETQ. This CDR3 contains 14 residues. The CDR3 reads CASSLISGGNEQFF. The CDR3 nucleotides are TGCGCCAGCAGCTTAATTAGCGGGGGCAATGAGCAGTTCTTC.

The chain uses TRBV13 and TRBJ2-3; 11 bases map to TRBD2. CDR3 size: 17 residues. CDR1 PRHDT and CDR2 FYEKMQ come from the germline V gene (reference sequence). V was pared by 0 bases and J by 2 bases, with 4 bases of the junction left unmatched. CDR3 nucleotides: TGTGCCAGCAGCTTAGGTGCTAGCGGGGGGTTCACAGATACGCAGTATTTT. Its protein product is CASSLGASGGFTDTQYF.

This clone was seen only a few times. This chain connects TRBV9 to TRBJ2-6; D gene uncertain. Trimming pared 2 bases from V and 0 bases from J, leaving 3 bases between. Germline V gene sequence: CDR1 SGDLS, CDR2 YYNGEE. The CDR3 consists of 14 residues. The CDR3 protein is CASSVGSGANVLTF. The CDR3, as DNA: TGTGCCAGCAGCGTCGGCTCTGGGGCCAACGTCCTGACTTTC.

V usage is TRBV10-2 and J usage is TRBJ2-3; 16 bases are shared with TRBD2. The germline V gene has CDR1 WSHSY and CDR2 SAAADI. V lost 8 bases and J lost 9; bases outside the gene matches: 2. This CDR3 spans 13 amino acids. Written as DNA, the CDR3 is TGCGCCAGCGGGACTAGCGGGGGGGGCACGCAGTATTTT. This translates into CASGTSGGGTQYF.

The table lists this clone with a few counts. The V gene is TRBV6-1, the J gene TRBJ2-3; D may be TRBD1 (6 bases). This CDR3 contains 14 residues. The germline V gene has CDR1 MNHNS and CDR2 SASEGT. V lost 4 bases, J lost 1 base, and 9 bases lay in between. CDR3: CASSGYRGTDTQYF. CDR3 bases: TGTGCCAGCAGTGGGTACAGGGGCACAGATACGCAGTATTTT.

The rearrangement links TRBV14 to TRBJ1-1; TRBD1 is a possible D gene (5 bases). The CDR3 totals 14 residues. Looked up from germline, CDR1 is SGHDN and CDR2 is FVKESK. The V gene lost 1 base and the J gene lost 4 bases, with 10 bases spanning the gap. The CDR3 DNA sequence: TGTGCCAGCAGCCAAGTAGTGGGGGGCACTGAAGCTTTCTTT. This encodes CASSQVVGGTEAFF. Variable domain in full (rest from reference TRBV14 and TRBJ1-1): EAGVTQFPSHSVIEKGQTVTLRCDPISGHDNLYWYRRVMGKEIKFLLHFVKESKQDESGMPNNRFLAERTGGTYSTLKVQPAELEDSGVYFCASSQVVGGTEAFFGQGTRLTVV.

This clone has only a few counts. The chain has TRBV4-3 and TRBJ2-7; TRBD1 matches 7 bases. The CDR3 runs to 17 residues. J lost 4 bases, V lost 1 base, and 13 bases had no gene match. CDR1 LGHNA and CDR2 YSLEER come from the germline V gene. CDR3 amino acids: CASSQAAPAGRGYEQYF. CDR3 bases: TGCGCCAGCAGCCAAGCCGCCCCGGCGGGCAGGGGGTACGAGCAGTACTTC.

This rearrangement joins TRBV28 to TRBJ2-5; 8 bases map to TRBD2. V dropped 8 bases and J dropped 5; count of bases not matched to a gene: 13. In germline, CDR1 is MDHEN, CDR2 SYDVKM. CDR3 length: 15 residues. The CDR3 loop is CASGKGRGEWETQYF. As DNA, the CDR3 is TGTGCCAGCGGCAAGGGGCGGGGGGAGTGGGAGACCCAGTACTTC.

The chain is built from TRBV11-2 and TRBJ2-3, with 11 bases fitting TRBD2. The V gene's germline CDR1 is SGHAT and CDR2 FQNNGV. Trimming cost V 0 bases and J 4 bases; bases outside gene matches: 6. The CDR3 loop spans 17 amino acids. The CDR3 DNA is TGTGCCAGCAGCTTAGAGGTAGCGGGGGGGTTCCCAGATACGCAGTATTTT. Amino acids: CASSLEVAGGFPDTQYF.

The J gene is TRBJ2-3, the V gene TRBV11-3; 7 positions agree with TRBD2. V lost 5 bases, J lost 3 bases, and 5 bases stayed unmatched. CDR1 and CDR2 (germline): SGHNT, YENEEA. The length of the CDR3 is 14 residues. The CDR3 is CASSRGEVTDTQYF. The CDR3 coding sequence is TGTGCCAGCAGCCGGGGGGAGGTGACAGATACGCAGTATTTT. Based on the CDR3 plus reference TRBV11-3 and TRBJ2-3, the full variable domain is EAGVVQSPRYKIIEKKQPVAFWCNPISGHNTLYWYLQNLGQGPELLIRYENEEAVDDSQLPKDRFSAERLKGVDSTLKIQPAELGDSAVYLCASSRGEVTDTQYFGPGTRLTVL.

The chain recombines TRBV5-1 with TRBJ2-5, with a weak D call TRBD2 (6 bases). The CDR3 length is 16 residues. Trimming took 0 bases from V and 5 from J, leaving 17 bases between them. Germline lookup yields CDR1 SGHRS and CDR2 YFSETQ. The CDR3 is CASSLAVGGKGETQYF. The CDR3 region has the DNA TGCGCCAGCAGCTTGGCTGTGGGGGGAAAGGGGGAGACCCAGTACTTC.